These 10 T cell receptor beta chains were sequenced from one sample in a study of identical twins. TCRdb redid the calling of the 5' RACE reads with MiXCR, one entry per CDR3 protein. Among about 890,000 distinct CDR3 sequences, over 9% were seen once, and the ten largest hold roughly 1.5%. This same sample was also taken into another study, of yellow fever vaccine responses in identical twins.

Sequencing was done on a sample of PBMCs. These receptor sequences come from a woman between 18 and 30 years old in good health.

Only a few counts were recorded for this clonotype. CDR3 in DNA: TGTGCCAGCAGCTTAGTACAGGATCGGGGCTACACCTTC. It yields the protein CASSLVQDRGYTF. The rearrangement uses TRBV7-2 and TRBJ1-2, with a possible D match to TRBD1 (5 bases). Trimming removed 1 base from V and 8 bases from J, with 11 bases in between. This CDR3 contains 13 residues. The germline V gene has CDR1 SGHTA and CDR2 FQGNSA.

The chain uses TRBV29-1 and TRBJ1-3; D remains ambiguous. This CDR3 is 13 amino acids long. V was pared by 4 bases and J by 1 base, with 8 bases between. CDR1 and CDR2 from the germline V gene are SQVTM and ANQGSEA. The chain's CDR3 is CSVVTDSGNTIYF. The CDR3 coding sequence is TGCAGCGTTGTTACAGATTCTGGAAACACCATATATTTT.

This clonotype was observed a few times. J is TRBJ2-1 and V is TRBV29-1; 9 nucleotides line up with TRBD1. This CDR3 is 15 amino acids long. Trimming removed 5 bases from V and 2 bases from J; junction bases left unmatched: 7. Germline CDR1 and CDR2: SQVTM and ANQGSEA. For the CDR3, the DNA is TGCAGCGTTTCGGGACAGGGCTATACCTACAATGAGCAGTTCTTC. Protein sequence: CSVSGQGYTYNEQFF.

This clonotype was picked up a small number of times. This sequence joins TRBV12-3 or TRBV12-4 and TRBJ2-1; 8 nucleotides agree with TRBD2. V dropped 7 bases and J dropped 8; count of bases not matched to a gene: 7. The CDR3 runs to 13 residues. The CDR3 DNA follows: TGTGCCAGCACGAGCGGGAGTCCCCATGAGCAGTTCTTC. It is translated as CASTSGSPHEQFF.

This clonotype was counted ten times or more. This chain uses TRBV5-1 with TRBJ2-3; 9 nucleotides line up with TRBD1. The V gene's germline CDR1 is SGHRS and CDR2 YFSETQ. The CDR3 totals 19 residues. V lost 3 bases to trimming and J lost 0 bases; unmatched junction nucleotides: 14. The CDR3 DNA reads TGCGCCAGCAGCTCTGCCTTTGAGACAGGGGGTGGTAGCACAGATACGCAGTATTTT. Translated, it gives CASSSAFETGGGSTDTQYF.

This clonotype was counted only a few times. The rearrangement joins TRBV12-3 or TRBV12-4 to TRBJ1-1; TRBD1 might be the D (5 bases). The CDR3 has 14 residues. Trimming pared 8 bases from V and 5 bases from J, leaving 18 bases between. The CDR3 here is CASGSGRRTTEAFF. CDR3 DNA: TGTGCCAGCGGGTCGGGGCGTAGGACTACTGAAGCTTTCTTT.

Only a few counts were recorded for this clonotype. The rearrangement joins TRBV7-8 to TRBJ2-1; maybe TRBD2 (6 bases). V was cut by 4 bases and J by 8 bases, with 18 bases left in between. The CDR3 covers 15 residues. Germline V CDR1 and CDR2: SGHVS, FQNEAQ. The CDR3 DNA reads TGTGCCAGCAGCTCGGAGGGAGATGTTAGCTATGAGCAGTTCTTC. As protein: CASSSEGDVSYEQFF.

J is TRBJ2-6 and V is TRBV10-2; D gene ambiguous. Germline CDR1 is WSHSY and CDR2 is SAAADI. The CDR3 consists of 15 residues. Deletions cut 3 bases from V and 2 bases from J, with 8 bases between. DNA for the CDR3: TGCGCCAGCAGTGATACTTTGACTGGGGCCAACGTCCTGACTTTC. Translation gives CASSDTLTGANVLTF.

The table lists this clonotype with many counts. The chain is built from TRBV12-3 or TRBV12-4 and TRBJ2-4; 7 bases map to TRBD1. V trimming: 4 bases; J trimming: 3 bases; junction bases outside the gene matches: 6. The CDR3 totals 15 residues. The DNA of the CDR3 is TGTGCCAGCAGTTCGTTCCGGACAGGCAAAAACATTCAGTACTTC. This encodes CASSSFRTGKNIQYF.

This clonotype was counted many times. The V and J genes are TRBV12-3 or TRBV12-4 and TRBJ2-4; 12 positions match TRBD2. This CDR3 is built from 15 residues. Trimming cost V 6 bases and J 4 bases; bases outside gene matches: 4. The DNA for the CDR3 is TGTGCCAGCAGATCTAGCGGGGGGGCTAAAAACATTCAGTACTTC. Residues: CASRSSGGAKNIQYF.